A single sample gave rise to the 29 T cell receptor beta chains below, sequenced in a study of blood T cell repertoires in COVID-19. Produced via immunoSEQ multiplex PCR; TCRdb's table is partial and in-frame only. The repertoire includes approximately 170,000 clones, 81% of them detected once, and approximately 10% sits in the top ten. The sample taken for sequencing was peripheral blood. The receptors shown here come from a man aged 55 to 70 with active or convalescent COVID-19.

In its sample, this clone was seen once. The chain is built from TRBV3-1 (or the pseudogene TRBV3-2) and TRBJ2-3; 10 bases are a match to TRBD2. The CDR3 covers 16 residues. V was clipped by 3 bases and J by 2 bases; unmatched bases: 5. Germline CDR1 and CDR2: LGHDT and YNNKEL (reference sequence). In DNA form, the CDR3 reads TGTGCCAGCAGCCATACTAGCGGGGACCCCACAGATACGCAGTATTTT. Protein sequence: CASSHTSGDPTDTQYF.

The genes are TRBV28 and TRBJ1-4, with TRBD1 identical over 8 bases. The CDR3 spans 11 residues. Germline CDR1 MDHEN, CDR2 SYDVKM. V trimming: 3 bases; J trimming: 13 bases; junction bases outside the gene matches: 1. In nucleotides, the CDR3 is TGTGCCAGCAGTTTTGGGACAGGACTGTTTTTT. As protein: CASSFGTGLFF. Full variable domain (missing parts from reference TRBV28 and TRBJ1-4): DVKVTQSSRYLVKRTGEKVFLECVQDMDHENMFWYRQDPGLGLRLIYFSYDVKMKEKGDIPEGYSVSREKKERFSLILESASTNQTSMYLCASSFGTGLFFGSGTQLSVL.

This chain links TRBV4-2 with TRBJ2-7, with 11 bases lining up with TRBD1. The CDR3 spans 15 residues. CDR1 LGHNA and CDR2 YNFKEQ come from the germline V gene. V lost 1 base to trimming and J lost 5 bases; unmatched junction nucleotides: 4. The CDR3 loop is CASSQGDRGLDEQYF. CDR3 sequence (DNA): TGTGCCAGCAGCCAAGGGGACAGGGGGTTGGACGAGCAGTACTTC.

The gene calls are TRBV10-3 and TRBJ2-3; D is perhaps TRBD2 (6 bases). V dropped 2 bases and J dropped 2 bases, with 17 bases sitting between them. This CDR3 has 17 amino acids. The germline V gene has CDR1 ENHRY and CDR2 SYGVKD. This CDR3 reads CAISEEETRRLTDTQYF. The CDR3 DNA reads TGTGCCATCAGTGAGGAAGAGACTAGACGACTCACAGATACGCAGTATTTT.

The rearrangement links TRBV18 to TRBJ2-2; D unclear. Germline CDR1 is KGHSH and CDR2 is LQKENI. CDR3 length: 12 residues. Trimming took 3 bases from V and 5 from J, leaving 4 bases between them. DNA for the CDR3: TGTGCCAGCTCACCTCGGACCGGGGAGCTGTTTTTT. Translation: CASSPRTGELFF.

CDR3 region: CASSEAGAGELFF. The CDR3 coding sequence is TGTGCCAGCAGTGAGGCGGGGGCCGGGGAGCTGTTTTTT. The chain combines TRBV2 with TRBJ2-2; 7 bases are shared with TRBD2. V lost 3 bases to trimming and J lost 6 bases; unmatched junction nucleotides: 1. Germline CDR1 SNHLY, CDR2 FYNNEI. This CDR3 has 13 amino acids.

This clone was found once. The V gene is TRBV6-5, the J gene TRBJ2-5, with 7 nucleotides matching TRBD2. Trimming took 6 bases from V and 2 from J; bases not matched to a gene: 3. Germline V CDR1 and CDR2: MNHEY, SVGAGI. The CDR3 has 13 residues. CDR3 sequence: CASRSSGQETQYF. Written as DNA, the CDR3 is TGTGCCAGCAGGTCTAGCGGACAAGAGACCCAGTACTTC.

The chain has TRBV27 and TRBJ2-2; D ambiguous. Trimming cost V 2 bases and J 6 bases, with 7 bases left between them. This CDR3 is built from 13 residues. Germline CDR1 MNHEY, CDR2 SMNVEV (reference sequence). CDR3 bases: TGTGCCAGCAGTTTAGATCGGGCCGGGGAGCTGTTTTTT. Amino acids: CASSLDRAGELFF.

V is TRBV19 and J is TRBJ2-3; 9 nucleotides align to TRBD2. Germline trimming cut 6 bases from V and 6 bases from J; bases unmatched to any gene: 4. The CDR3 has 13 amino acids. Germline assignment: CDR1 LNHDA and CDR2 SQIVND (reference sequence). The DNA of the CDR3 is TGTGCCAGTAGGGGACTAGCAGGGGATACGCAGTATTTT. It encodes CASRGLAGDTQYF.

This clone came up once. The CDR3 loop reads CASSQYERYEQYF. The CDR3 coding sequence is TGCGCCAGCAGCCAATACGAGAGATACGAGCAGTACTTC. The V and J genes are TRBV4-1 and TRBJ2-7, with no clear D. Trimming pared 2 bases from V and 4 bases from J, leaving 9 bases between. The CDR3 covers 13 residues. Germline CDR1 is MGHRA and CDR2 is YSYEKL.

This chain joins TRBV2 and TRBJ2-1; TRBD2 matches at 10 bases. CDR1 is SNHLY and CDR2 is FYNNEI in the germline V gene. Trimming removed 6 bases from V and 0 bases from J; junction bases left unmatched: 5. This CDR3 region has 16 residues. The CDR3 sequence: CASRSSSGSSYNEQFF. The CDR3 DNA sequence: TGTGCCAGCAGATCCTCTAGCGGGAGCTCCTACAATGAGCAGTTCTTC.

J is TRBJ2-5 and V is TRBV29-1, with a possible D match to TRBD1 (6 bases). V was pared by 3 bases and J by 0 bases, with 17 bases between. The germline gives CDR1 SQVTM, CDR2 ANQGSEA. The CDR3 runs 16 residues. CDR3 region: CSVDSWDTIYQETQYF. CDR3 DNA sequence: TGCAGCGTTGACTCCTGGGACACCATTTACCAAGAGACCCAGTACTTC.

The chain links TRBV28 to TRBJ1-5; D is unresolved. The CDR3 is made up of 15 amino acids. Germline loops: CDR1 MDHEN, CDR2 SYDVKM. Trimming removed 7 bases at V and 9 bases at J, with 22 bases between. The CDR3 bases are TGTGCCAGCACCTCCCCGGGAGGGCCAGCCACGCCCCAGCATTTT. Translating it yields CASTSPGGPATPQHF.

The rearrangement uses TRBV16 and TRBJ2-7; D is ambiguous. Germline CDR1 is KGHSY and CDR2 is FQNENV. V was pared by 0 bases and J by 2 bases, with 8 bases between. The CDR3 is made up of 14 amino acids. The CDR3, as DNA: TGTGCCAGCAGCCAATCAGGTCAGGCCTACGAGCAGTACTTC. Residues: CASSQSGQAYEQYF.

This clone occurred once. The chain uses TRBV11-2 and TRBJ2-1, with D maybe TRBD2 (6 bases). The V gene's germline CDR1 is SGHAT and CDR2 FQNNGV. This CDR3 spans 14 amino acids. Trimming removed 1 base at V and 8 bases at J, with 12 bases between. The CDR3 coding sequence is TGTGCCAGCAGCTTAGGGCGGGGCATGGATGAGCAGTTCTTC. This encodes CASSLGRGMDEQFF.

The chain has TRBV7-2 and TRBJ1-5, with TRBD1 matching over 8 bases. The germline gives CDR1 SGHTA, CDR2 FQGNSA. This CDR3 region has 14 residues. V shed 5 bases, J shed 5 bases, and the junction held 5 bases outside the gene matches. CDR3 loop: CASSPGQGYQPQHF. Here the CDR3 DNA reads TGTGCCAGCAGCCCCGGACAGGGATATCAGCCCCAGCATTTT.

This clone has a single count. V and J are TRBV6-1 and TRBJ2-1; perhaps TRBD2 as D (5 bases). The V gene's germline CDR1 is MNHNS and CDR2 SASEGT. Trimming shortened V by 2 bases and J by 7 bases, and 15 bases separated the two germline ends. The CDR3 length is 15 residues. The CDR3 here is CASSERGSLGNEQFF. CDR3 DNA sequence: TGTGCCAGCAGTGAAAGAGGGAGTCTCGGGAATGAGCAGTTCTTC.

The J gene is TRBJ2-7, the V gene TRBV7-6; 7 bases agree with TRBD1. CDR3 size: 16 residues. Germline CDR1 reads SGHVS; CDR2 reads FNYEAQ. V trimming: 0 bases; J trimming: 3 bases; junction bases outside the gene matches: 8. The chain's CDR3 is CASSLAAQGDLYEQYF. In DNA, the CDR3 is TGTGCCAGCAGCTTAGCCGCCCAGGGGGACCTCTACGAGCAGTACTTC.

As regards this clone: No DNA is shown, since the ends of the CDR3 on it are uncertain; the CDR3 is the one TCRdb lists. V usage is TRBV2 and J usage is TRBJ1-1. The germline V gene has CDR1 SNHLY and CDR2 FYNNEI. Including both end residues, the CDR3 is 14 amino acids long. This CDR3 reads CASSTSGGNTEAFF.

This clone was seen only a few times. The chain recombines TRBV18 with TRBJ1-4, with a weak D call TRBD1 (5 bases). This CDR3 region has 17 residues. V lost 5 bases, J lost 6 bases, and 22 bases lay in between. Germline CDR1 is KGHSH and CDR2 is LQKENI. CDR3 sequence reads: CASSRAGIIGVDEKLFF. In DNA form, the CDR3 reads TGTGCCAGCTCAAGGGCAGGGATCATTGGTGTTGATGAAAAACTGTTTTTT.

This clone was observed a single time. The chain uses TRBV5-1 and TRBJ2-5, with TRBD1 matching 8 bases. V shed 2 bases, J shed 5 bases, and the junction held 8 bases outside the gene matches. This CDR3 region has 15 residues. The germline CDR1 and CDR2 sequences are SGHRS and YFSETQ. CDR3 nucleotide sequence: TGCGCCAGCAGCTTACAGACAGGGGTCGGGGAGACCCAGTACTTC. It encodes CASSLQTGVGETQYF.

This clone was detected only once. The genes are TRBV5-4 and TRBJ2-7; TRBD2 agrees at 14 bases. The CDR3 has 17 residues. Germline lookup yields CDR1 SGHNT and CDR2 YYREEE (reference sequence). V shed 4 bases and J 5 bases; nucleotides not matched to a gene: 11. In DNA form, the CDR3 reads TGTGCCAGCAGCCCAGGACTAGCGGGGGGACTTCTTCACGAGCAGTACTTC. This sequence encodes CASSPGLAGGLLHEQYF.

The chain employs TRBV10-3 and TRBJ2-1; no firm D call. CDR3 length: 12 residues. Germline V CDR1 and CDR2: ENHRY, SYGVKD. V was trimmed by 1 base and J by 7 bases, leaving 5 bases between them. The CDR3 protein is CAISEFENEQFF. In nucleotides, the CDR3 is TGTGCCATCAGTGAGTTTGAGAATGAGCAGTTCTTC.

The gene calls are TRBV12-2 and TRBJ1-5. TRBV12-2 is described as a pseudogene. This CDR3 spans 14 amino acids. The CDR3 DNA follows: TGTGCAAGTCGCTTAAAAGAGTCCGATCAGCCCCAGCATTTT. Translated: CASRLKESDQPQHF.

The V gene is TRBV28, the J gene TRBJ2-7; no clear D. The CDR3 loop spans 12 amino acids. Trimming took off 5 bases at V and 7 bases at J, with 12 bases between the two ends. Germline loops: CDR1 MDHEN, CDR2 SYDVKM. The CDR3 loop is CASSRSLEEQYF. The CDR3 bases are TGTGCCAGCAGTAGATCCTTAGAGGAGCAGTACTTC.

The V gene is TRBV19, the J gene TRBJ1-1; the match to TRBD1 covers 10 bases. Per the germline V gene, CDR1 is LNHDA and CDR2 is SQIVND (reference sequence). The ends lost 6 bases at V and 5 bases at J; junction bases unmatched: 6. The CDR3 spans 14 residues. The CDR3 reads CASSPDRGLTEAFF. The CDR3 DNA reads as TGTGCCAGTAGCCCCGACAGGGGGCTTACTGAAGCTTTCTTT. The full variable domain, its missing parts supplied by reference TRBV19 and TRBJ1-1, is DGGITQSPKYLFRKEGQNVTLSCEQNLNHDAMYWYRQDPGQGLRLIYYSQIVNDFQKGDIAEGYSVSREKKESFPLTVTSAQKNPTAFYLCASSPDRGLTEAFFGQGTRLTVV.

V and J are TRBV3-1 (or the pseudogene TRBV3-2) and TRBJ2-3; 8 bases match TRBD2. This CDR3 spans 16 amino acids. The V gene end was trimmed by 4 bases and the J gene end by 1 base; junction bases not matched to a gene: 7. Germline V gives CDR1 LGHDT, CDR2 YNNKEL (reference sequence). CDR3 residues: CASSPHSGGGTDTQYF. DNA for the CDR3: TGTGCCAGCAGCCCACACAGCGGGGGAGGCACAGATACGCAGTATTTT.

The CDR3 coding sequence is TGTGCCATCAGTGCATCTGATCGGAGCGGCTCCTACGAGCAGTACTTC. It is translated as CAISASDRSGSYEQYF. V and J are TRBV10-3 and TRBJ2-7; perhaps TRBD2 as D (5 bases). V gave up 4 bases and J gave up 0 bases, with 16 bases separating them. Germline V gives CDR1 ENHRY, CDR2 SYGVKD. The length of the CDR3 is 16 residues.

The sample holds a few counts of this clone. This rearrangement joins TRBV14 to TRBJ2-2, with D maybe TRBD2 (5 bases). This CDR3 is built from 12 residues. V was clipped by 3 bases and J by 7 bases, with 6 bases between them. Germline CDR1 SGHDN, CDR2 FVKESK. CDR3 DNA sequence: TGTGCCAGCAGCCAGCGGGTCGGGGAGCTGTTTTTT. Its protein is CASSQRVGELFF.